The subject of this entry is one T cell receptor beta chain. Its antigen is currently unknown. With the Oncomine TCR Beta short-read assay, DNA from cultured CD4+ T cells was sequenced. MiXCR, run by TCRdb on the PCR reads, gives a single entry per CDR3 protein. Seen here are 14,000 to 15,000 distinct CDR3 sequences, 26% observed once, and the top ten hold roughly 20%. These data originate in a study of vaccination and CD4 T cells after COVID-19. This CDR3 has 15 residues. Germline V gene lookup returns CDR1 MNHEY and CDR2 SMNVEV (reference sequence). V gave up 6 bases and J gave up 0 bases, with 15 bases separating them. Regarding treatment: roughly 10-day PBMC culture with coronavirus spike peptide pools or control peptides (ViraFEST assay). After expanding antigen-specific T cells with peptide pools, ViraFEST sequenced their TCRs.

The chain joins TRBV27 to TRBJ2-7, with a tentative D call TRBD2 (6 bases). The clonotype originates from a human donor with COVID-19. The sequencing sample was made of cultured CD4+ T cells from blood. The chain's CDR3 is CASRITGTGSYEQYF. The CDR3 bases are TGTGCCAGCAGAATCACCGGGACTGGCTCCTACGAGCAGTACTTC.